A single sample gave rise to the 25 T cell receptor beta chains below, sequenced in a study of T cells after yellow fever vaccination. TCRdb recomputed calls from the 5' RACE reads with MiXCR, one row per CDR3 protein. The table has 360,000 or so distinct CDR3 sequences, approximately 10% seen once; the top ten hold roughly 18%. The specimen was PBMCs, collected on the day of the first yellow fever vaccination. The source is a man younger than 35 who received the YFV17D yellow fever vaccine.

This clonotype was counted between two and nine times. V is TRBV6-2 or TRBV6-3 and J is TRBJ1-2; TRBD1 agrees at 11 bases. The CDR3 runs to 15 residues. Germline values: CDR1 MNHEY, CDR2 SVGEGT. J lost 8 bases, V lost 7 bases, and 12 bases had no gene match. DNA of the CDR3: TGTGCCAGCACCAACGGACAGGGGGCACTGGACGGCTACACCTTC. Its translation: CASTNGQGALDGYTF.

For the CDR3, the DNA is TGTGCCAGCAGGATAACAGGGAACAGCAATCAGCCCCAGCATTTT. Its translation is CASRITGNSNQPQHF. This rearrangement joins TRBV27 to TRBJ1-5, with D perhaps TRBD1 (6 bases). Trimming stripped 6 bases from V and 1 base from J, with 13 bases between. There are 15 residues in the CDR3. Germline V gives CDR1 MNHEY, CDR2 SMNVEV (reference sequence).

This chain uses TRBV5-4 with TRBJ1-1; no firm D call. Germline assignment: CDR1 SGHNT and CDR2 YYREEE (reference sequence). The CDR3 consists of 16 residues. Trimming pared 5 bases from V and 1 base from J, leaving 18 bases between. The CDR3 DNA sequence: TGTGCCAGCAGTTCACTCATGGGGTCGAGGAACACTGAAGCTTTCTTT. This sequence encodes CASSSLMGSRNTEAFF.

The V call is TRBV7-3, the J call TRBJ1-1; no reliable D call. Germline V CDR1 and CDR2: SGHTA, FQGTGA. The CDR3 is made up of 13 amino acids. V was trimmed by 8 bases and J by 1 base, leaving 11 bases between them. DNA of the CDR3: TGTGCCAGCGGAAGACAAACGAACACTGAAGCTTTCTTT. Amino acids: CASGRQTNTEAFF. The whole variable domain, remainder taken from reference TRBV7-3 and TRBJ1-1, is GAGVSQTPSNKVTEKGKYVELRCDPISGHTALYWYRQSLGQGPEFLIYFQGTGAADDSGLPNDRFFAVRPEGSVSTLKIQRTERGDSAVYLCASGRQTNTEAFFGQGTRLTVV.

In its sample, this clonotype was seen many times. This chain uses TRBV28 with TRBJ2-7, with D tentatively TRBD2 (6 bases). This CDR3 contains 15 residues. V gave up 3 bases and J gave up 3 bases, with 15 bases separating them. The germline CDR1 and CDR2 sequences are MDHEN and SYDVKM. The CDR3 DNA reads TGTGCCAGCAGTTTGTACGGGGCGGGGTTCTACGAGCAGTACGTC. It is translated as CASSLYGAGFYEQYV.

At least ten counts were recorded for this clonotype. V gene TRBV7-9 combines with J gene TRBJ2-7; D is ambiguous. V gave up 6 bases and J gave up 5 bases, with 14 bases separating them. In germline, CDR1 is SEHNR, CDR2 FQNEAQ (reference sequence). CDR3 length: 13 residues. The CDR3 DNA follows: TGTGCCAGCAGAGTCGTCTCGTTCGACGAGCAGTACTTC. Protein product: CASRVVSFDEQYF.

This clonotype was detected only a few times. V gene TRBV24-1 combines with J gene TRBJ2-1; possibly TRBD1 for D (6 bases). Trimming shortened V by 5 bases and J by 7 bases, and 8 bases separated the two germline ends. The CDR3 covers 12 residues. In germline, CDR1 is KGHDR, CDR2 SFDVKD. Here the CDR3 reads CATSAQGNEQFF. The CDR3 DNA sequence: TGTGCCACCAGTGCACAGGGAAATGAGCAGTTCTTC.

This clonotype was found many times. The DNA of the CDR3 is TGTGCCAGCAGCGTTTTCGACGGCTTCGAGTCACCCCTCCACTTT. It is translated as CASSVFDGFESPLHF. The chain has TRBV9 and TRBJ1-6; D is uncertain. Germline CDR1 reads SGDLS; CDR2 reads YYNGEE. The CDR3 has 15 residues. Deletions cut 2 bases from V and 10 bases from J, with 16 bases between.

The genes are TRBV7-2 and TRBJ2-5; possibly TRBD1 for D (7 bases). Between the trimmed V and J ends, which lost 4 bases and 5 bases, there was a span of 14 bases. The CDR3 extends over 14 amino acids. CDR1 and CDR2 from the germline V gene are SGHTA and FQGNSA. CDR3 nucleotides: TGTGCCAGCAGCTCGCAGGGGGGTTCCGAGACCCAGTACTTC. It codes for CASSSQGGSETQYF.

The chain couples TRBV9 to TRBJ1-2; tentative D call: TRBD1 (5 bases). In germline, CDR1 is SGDLS, CDR2 YYNGEE. This CDR3 comprises 15 residues. Trimming took 6 bases from V and 7 from J, leaving 22 bases between them. The chain's CDR3 is CASTLTAQGNSGYTF. Written as DNA, the CDR3 is TGTGCCAGCACCTTAACCGCCCAGGGAAATTCTGGCTACACCTTC.

The sample holds a few counts of this clonotype. It is unclear where the CDR3 begins or ends on the DNA, so no DNA is shown, and the CDR3 is as TCRdb lists it. The chain carries TRBV7-5 and TRBJ1-5. TRBV7-5 is recorded as a pseudogene. The CDR3 region is 19 residues in length, termini included. The chain's CDR3 is CISVPEAYSSRYSNQPQHF.

V usage is TRBV4-1 and J usage is TRBJ2-1, with D maybe TRBD2 (7 bases). Trimming pared 4 bases from V and 7 bases from J, leaving 14 bases between. The CDR3 has 14 amino acids. The germline V gene has CDR1 MGHRA and CDR2 YSYEKL. CDR3 protein: CASSPNREGNEQFF. The CDR3 DNA sequence: TGCGCCAGCAGCCCGAACAGGGAGGGGAATGAGCAGTTCTTC.

The chain carries TRBV6-2 or TRBV6-3 and TRBJ2-1, with D unclear. The CDR3 runs 14 residues. Germline loops: CDR1 MNHEY, CDR2 SVGEGT. Deletions cut 6 bases from V and 6 bases from J, with 15 bases between. The CDR3, as DNA: TGTGCCAGCAGCAAGAGGTTCTCTCTCAATGAGCAGTTCTTC. Translated, it gives CASSKRFSLNEQFF.

Worth noting for this clonotype: Possible read error: a much larger clone is one base away. The chain uses TRBV18 and TRBJ2-3; D may be TRBD1 or TRBD2 (5 bases each). This CDR3 has 15 residues. With 4 bases removed from V and 1 base from J, the gap between germline ends came to 12 bases. Germline V gene data show CDR1 as KGHSH and CDR2 as LQKENI. The CDR3: CASSQLSGRTDTQYF. CDR3 DNA: TGTGCCAGCTCACAACTATCGGGGCGCACAGATACGCAGTATTTT.

This clonotype was found a few times. The chain is built from TRBV2 and TRBJ2-6; D tentatively reads TRBD1 or TRBD2 (5 bases each). V gave up 7 bases and J gave up 1 base, with 14 bases separating them. CDR3 length equals 16 residues. Germline loops: CDR1 SNHLY, CDR2 FYNNEI. Written as DNA, the CDR3 is TGTGCCAGCACCTGGGACGGCGGGTCTGGGGCCAACGTCCTGACTTTC. Its protein product is CASTWDGGSGANVLTF.

This chain's CDR3 is CASSLISSLSSYEQYV. The CDR3, as DNA: TGTGCCAGCAGCTTAATATCCAGCCTGAGCTCCTACGAGCAGTACGTC. V gene TRBV7-8 combines with J gene TRBJ2-7; D gene unclear. The V end was cut by 2 bases, the J end by 0 bases, with 14 bases between. CDR3 length: 16 amino acids. Germline V gene lookup returns CDR1 SGHVS and CDR2 FQNEAQ.

This clonotype has a handful of counts. The chain couples TRBV19 to TRBJ2-2; D is ambiguous. There are 15 residues in the CDR3. Looked up from germline, CDR1 is LNHDA and CDR2 is SQIVND (reference sequence). Trimming shortened V by 5 bases and J by 2 bases, and 12 bases separated the two germline ends. CDR3 amino acids: CASSSRMRNTGELFF. Here the CDR3 DNA reads TGTGCCAGTAGTTCCCGGATGAGAAACACCGGGGAGCTGTTTTTT. The whole variable domain, remainder taken from reference TRBV19 and TRBJ2-2, is DGGITQSPKYLFRKEGQNVTLSCEQNLNHDAMYWYRQDPGQGLRLIYYSQIVNDFQKGDIAEGYSVSREKKESFPLTVTSAQKNPTAFYLCASSSRMRNTGELFFGEGSRLTVL.

Ten or more counts support this clonotype. Here the CDR3 reads CASSFLGAGETQYF. In DNA form, the CDR3 reads TGTGCCAGCAGTTTCCTTGGGGCAGGAGAGACCCAGTACTTC. The V and J genes are TRBV12-3 or TRBV12-4 and TRBJ2-5; maybe TRBD1 (5 bases). The CDR3 covers 14 residues. Trimming left V 3 bases short and J 4 bases short, with 12 bases between.

This chain uses TRBV4-3 with TRBJ1-5; a possible D gene is TRBD1 (6 bases). The CDR3 is 16 amino acids. V lost 6 bases, J lost 7 bases, and 22 bases lay in between. Germline loops: CDR1 LGHNA, CDR2 YSLEER. CDR3 residues: CASSPGAGGVLQPQHF. The CDR3 DNA reads TGCGCCAGCAGTCCCGGCGCGGGGGGCGTTTTACAGCCCCAGCATTTT.

This clonotype was found a few times. J is TRBJ2-3 and V is TRBV5-1; D is undetermined. The CDR3 covers 13 residues. The germline V and J ends were trimmed by 4 bases and 4 bases, with 10 bases remaining between them. CDR1 and CDR2 (germline): SGHRS, YFSETQ. The DNA for the CDR3 is TGCGCCAGCAGCCGGTCTAGTGCAGATACGCAGTATTTT. It is translated as CASSRSSADTQYF.

CDR3 amino acids: CASSQDRITAYSNQPQHF. The CDR3, as DNA: TGCGCCAGCAGCCAAGATCGTATAACAGCTTATAGCAATCAGCCCCAGCATTTT. The chain carries TRBV4-1 and TRBJ1-5; no definite D call. V was clipped by 0 bases and J by 0 bases, with 15 bases between them. Germline V CDR1 and CDR2: MGHRA, YSYEKL. The CDR3 loop spans 18 amino acids.

The chain links TRBV7-6 to TRBJ1-1, with 9 bases that match TRBD1. The CDR3 has 16 residues. The germline gives CDR1 SGHVS, CDR2 FNYEAQ. Trimming removed 5 bases from V and 3 bases from J; junction bases left unmatched: 10. The CDR3 protein is CASSVGGTGWDTEAFF. The CDR3 nucleotides are TGTGCCAGCAGCGTGGGAGGGACAGGGTGGGACACTGAAGCTTTCTTT.

This clonotype was counted only a few times. The gene calls are TRBV9 and TRBJ1-6; D remains unclear. This CDR3 has 12 residues. In germline, CDR1 is SGDLS, CDR2 YYNGEE. V was shortened by 4 bases and J by 10 bases, with 9 bases between the two germline ends. The CDR3 loop is CASSLPRSPLHF. CDR3 coding DNA: TGTGCCAGCAGCCTCCCCCGATCACCCCTCCACTTT.

There are a few counts of this clonotype. This chain links TRBV6-2 or TRBV6-3 with TRBJ2-1; weak D call: TRBD2 (6 bases). The CDR3 extends over 17 amino acids. The ends were cut back, 0 bases at V and 4 bases at J, with 16 bases in the middle. Germline V gene lookup returns CDR1 MNHEY and CDR2 SVGEGT. The CDR3 bases are TGTGCCAGCAGTTACTCCGATGTTAGCGGAATATACAATGAGCAGTTCTTC. Protein product: CASSYSDVSGIYNEQFF.

Comments on this clonotype: A read error may produce the germline difference seen at one junction end. V is TRBV19 and J is TRBJ1-5, with D unresolved. The CDR3 extends over 12 amino acids. Per germline, CDR1 LNHDA and CDR2 SQIVND (reference sequence). CDR3 sequence (DNA): TGTGCCAGTAGCATAGTCCCAAAGCCCCAGCATTTT. It specifies CASSIVPKPQHF. Using reference TRBV19 and TRBJ1-5 for the parts outside the CDR3, the full variable domain is DGGITQSPKYLFRKEGQNVTLSCEQNLNHDAMYWYRQDPGQGLRLIYYSQIVNDFQKGDIAEGYSVSREKKESFPLTVTSAQKNPTAFYLCASSIVPKPQHFGDGTRLSIL.